The 9 T cell receptor beta chains below come from one sample, sequenced in a study of T cell responses to AZD1222 COVID-19 vaccine. Assay: immunoSEQ multiplex PCR; the TCRdb copy retains only in-frame clones and omits some. The table has about 150,000 clones, roughly 91% seen once; the top ten hold around 6.3%. Sequenced material: peripheral blood, taken 28 days after the second AZD1222 dose. The origin of the receptors is an adult who received the AZD1222 COVID-19 vaccine.

The J gene is TRBJ2-3, the V gene TRBV6-5; no definite D call. Per the germline V gene, CDR1 is MNHEY and CDR2 is SVGAGI. The V and J ends lost 0 bases and 10 bases respectively, with 14 bases between them. The CDR3 extends over 14 amino acids. CDR3 loop: CASSYSPPSGSQYF. For the CDR3, the DNA is TGTGCCAGCAGTTACTCGCCCCCGAGTGGGTCGCAGTATTTT.

The chain links TRBV6-2 or TRBV6-3 to TRBJ1-5; a weak D match, TRBD1 (6 bases). V was pared by 3 bases and J by 3 bases, with 12 bases between. This CDR3 contains 15 residues. The germline V gene has CDR1 MNHEY and CDR2 SVGEGT. CDR3: CASSYAGAINQPQHF. The CDR3 nucleotides read TGTGCCAGCAGTTATGCGGGGGCGATCAATCAGCCCCAGCATTTT.

The rearrangement links TRBV5-1 to TRBJ2-1, with 11 bases matching TRBD2. The CDR3 extends over 14 amino acids. The junction had 3 bases not matched to a gene; V was cut back by 0 bases and J by 10 bases. From germline, CDR1 is SGHRS and CDR2 YFSETQ. The CDR3 DNA reads TGCGCCAGCAGCTTGGAACTAGCGGGGGACGAGCAGTTCTTC. Encoded protein: CASSLELAGDEQFF.

This rearrangement joins TRBV6-5 to TRBJ1-4; D perhaps matches TRBD1 (5 bases). CDR3 length: 14 residues. V lost 7 bases, J lost 8 bases, and 17 bases lay in between. From germline, CDR1 is MNHEY and CDR2 SVGAGI. The CDR3 loop reads CASTRDGSGEKLFF. In DNA, the CDR3 is TGTGCCAGCACGCGGGACGGCTCCGGGGAAAAACTGTTTTTT.

In its sample, this clone was seen a few times. The genes are TRBV5-6 and TRBJ2-2; no firm D call. V shed 4 bases and J shed 7 bases, with 8 bases lying between them. The CDR3 consists of 12 residues. In germline, CDR1 is SGHDT, CDR2 YYEEEE. In nucleotides, the CDR3 is TGTGCCAGCAGCCCTCTCATCGGGGAGCTGTTTTTT. As protein: CASSPLIGELFF.

The chain combines TRBV10-3 with TRBJ1-2; 7 bases are shared with TRBD1. The germline V gene has CDR1 ENHRY and CDR2 SYGVKD. The CDR3 runs 16 residues. The V gene end was trimmed by 0 bases and the J gene end by 2 bases; junction bases not matched to a gene: 6. This CDR3 reads CAISESTSGGNYGYTF. In DNA, the CDR3 is TGTGCCATCAGTGAGTCGACTTCAGGGGGGAACTATGGCTACACCTTC.

The CDR3 reads CASSPYGGDEKLFF. The CDR3 DNA sequence: TGTGCCAGCAGCCCCTACGGAGGGGATGAAAAACTGTTTTTT. This rearrangement joins TRBV7-9 to TRBJ1-4; D is perhaps TRBD1 (5 bases). V lost 5 bases and J lost 6, with 13 bases in between. CDR3 length: 14 residues. Germline assignment: CDR1 SEHNR and CDR2 FQNEAQ (reference sequence).

This rearrangement joins TRBV15 to TRBJ1-1; D call uncertain. This CDR3 comprises 17 residues. Germline V CDR1 and CDR2: LNHNV, YYDKDF (reference sequence). The V end was cut by 5 bases, the J end by 1 base, with 20 bases between. The DNA for the CDR3 is TGTGCCACCAGCGGGAACGTACATAGGACGGGGAACACTGAAGCTTTCTTT. Its protein product is CATSGNVHRTGNTEAFF.

A few counts support this clone. This chain connects TRBV10-1 to TRBJ2-7; D is undetermined. Germline CDR1 is WNHNN and CDR2 is SYGVQD (reference sequence). There are 13 residues in the CDR3. V lost 8 bases and J lost 3, with 14 bases in between. The DNA of the CDR3 is TGCGCCAGCGCCGAAGGGCTAGACTACGAGCAGTACTTC. The encoded protein is CASAEGLDYEQYF.